The 3 T cell receptor beta chains below all came from one sample that was sequenced in a study of glioma-infiltrating T cells after dendritic cell vaccination. The table came from immunoSEQ multiplex PCR; TCRdb's copy has only in-frame clones and leaves some out. The sample holds 45,000 to 55,000 clones, roughly 87% seen once. The sample in question was blood, obtained before dendritic cell vaccination. These receptors were collected from a human donor with glioblastoma.

The rearrangement links TRBV9 to TRBJ2-3; 13 bases are shared with TRBD2. Trimming at V came to 4 bases and at J to 8 bases, leaving 7 bases not matched to a gene. Germline-derived CDR1 and CDR2 are SGDLS and YYNGEE. The CDR3 loop spans 15 amino acids. The CDR3 region is CASSTRTSGRSTQYF. The CDR3 DNA is TGTGCCAGCAGCACCCGGACTAGCGGGAGATCTACGCAGTATTTT.

The J gene is TRBJ2-5, the V gene TRBV2, with TRBD2 matching 10 bases. This CDR3 is built from 15 residues. In germline, CDR1 is SNHLY, CDR2 FYNNEI. The V gene end was trimmed by 1 base and the J gene end by 9 bases; junction bases not matched to a gene: 8. The CDR3 sequence is CASSEGTSGLGAQYF. DNA of the CDR3: TGTGCCAGCAGTGAAGGGACTAGCGGACTGGGGGCCCAGTACTTC.

In its sample, this clone was seen a few times. This sequence joins TRBV19 and TRBJ2-4; 11 nucleotides match TRBD1. The CDR3 sequence is 14 residues long. V lost 5 bases to trimming and J lost 8 bases; unmatched junction nucleotides: 5. Germline V gene lookup returns CDR1 LNHDA and CDR2 SQIVND (reference sequence). The CDR3 bases are TGTGCCAGTAGTGCCGGGACAGGGGGGGACATTCAGTACTTC. It encodes CASSAGTGGDIQYF.